These 15 T cell receptor beta chains were sequenced from one sample in a study of graft-versus-host responses after intestinal transplantation. The data were produced by immunoSEQ multiplex PCR, yet TCRdb's version contains in-frame clones alone and is incomplete. The repertoire consists of just under 100,000 clones, with 75% to 95% occurring once and the leading ten covering approximately 16%. Specimen: PBMCs, collected 450 to 460 days after intestinal transplant. These receptors were collected from a human patient who received an intestinal transplant, so some T cells may come from the graft donor.

Comments on this clone: The same CDR3 arises from other DNA sequences in this sample as well. The chain uses TRBV4-1 and TRBJ2-1; D ambiguous. The germline CDR1 and CDR2 sequences are MGHRA and YSYEKL. Trimming left V 3 bases short and J 6 bases short, with 3 bases between. The CDR3 runs to 11 residues. DNA for the CDR3: TGCGCCAGCAGCCAGGGCAATGAGCAGTTCTTC. Its translation is CASSQGNEQFF.

The V call is TRBV7-3, the J call TRBJ2-3; 7 bases align to TRBD1. Per the germline V gene, CDR1 is SGHTA and CDR2 is FQGTGA. The trim removed 5 bases at V and 3 bases at J, leaving 5 bases unmatched. This CDR3 has 14 residues. The CDR3 sequence is CASSERGRTDTQYF. The CDR3 DNA follows: TGTGCCAGCAGCGAGAGGGGGCGGACAGATACGCAGTATTTT.

This clone has a handful of counts. V and J are TRBV6-6 and TRBJ2-7, with D possibly TRBD1 on 6 matching bases. Germline V gene data show CDR1 as MNHNY and CDR2 as SVGAGI (reference sequence). The CDR3 consists of 11 residues. Trimming took 8 bases from V and 6 from J, leaving 11 bases between them. Here the CDR3 DNA reads TGTGCCAGCCGGGTAGGGGGCGAGCAGTACTTC. Amino acid sequence: CASRVGGEQYF.

The chain employs TRBV7-9 and TRBJ1-6; D may be TRBD1 (5 bases). CDR1 and CDR2 (germline): SEHNR, FQNEAQ (reference sequence). The CDR3 contains 15 residues. The V gene lost 2 bases and the J gene lost 7 bases, with 12 bases spanning the gap. The CDR3: CASSLSSQGNSPLHF. CDR3 DNA sequence: TGTGCCAGCAGCTTAAGTAGTCAGGGAAATTCACCCCTCCACTTT.

V gene TRBV6-5 combines with J gene TRBJ1-2; 9 nucleotides agree with TRBD1. The V gene end was trimmed by 0 bases and the J gene end by 4 bases; junction bases not matched to a gene: 0. This CDR3 region has 14 residues. CDR1 MNHEY and CDR2 SVGAGI come from the germline V gene. CDR3 protein: CASSYSTGGYGYTF. The CDR3 nucleotides are TGTGCCAGCAGTTACTCGACAGGGGGCTATGGCTACACCTTC.

This clone was recorded once. The V gene is TRBV5-1, the J gene TRBJ2-7, with D possibly being TRBD2 (6 bases). This CDR3 is built from 15 residues. Deletions cut 1 base from V and 2 bases from J, with 13 bases between. Germline V gives CDR1 SGHRS, CDR2 YFSETQ. The CDR3, as DNA: TGCGCCAGCAGCTTGCGGTCTAGGAGGGCCTACGAGCAGTACTTC. It specifies CASSLRSRRAYEQYF.

The chain joins TRBV18 to TRBJ1-5, with 11 bases matching TRBD1. The V and J ends lost 3 bases and 5 bases, in that order; junction bases with no gene match: 3. The CDR3 is 15 amino acids. Germline V gene lookup returns CDR1 KGHSH and CDR2 LQKENI. The CDR3 DNA sequence: TGTGCCAGCTCACCCCGGGACAGGGGGGATCAGCCCCAGCATTTT. It is translated as CASSPRDRGDQPQHF.

J is TRBJ1-6 and V is TRBV7-9, with D perhaps matching TRBD1 (5 bases). CDR1 SEHNR and CDR2 FQNEAQ come from the germline V gene (reference sequence). The germline V and J ends were trimmed by 5 bases and 7 bases, with 9 bases remaining between them. CDR3 size: 13 residues. The CDR3 DNA sequence: TGTGCCAGCAGCCGGGGCGTCAATTCACCCCTCCACTTT. It specifies CASSRGVNSPLHF.

This clone occurred a few times. The chain uses TRBV6-6 and TRBJ1-6; the match to TRBD1 covers 7 bases. The CDR3 covers 16 residues. The V and J ends lost 2 bases and 9 bases, in that order; junction bases with no gene match: 10. The germline CDR1 and CDR2 sequences are MNHNY and SVGAGI (reference sequence). The DNA for the CDR3 is TGTGCCAGCAGTTACAGAAAAGGGGGCAGTTCTTCACCCCTCCACTTT. Translating it yields CASSYRKGGSSSPLHF.

The chain couples TRBV4-1 to TRBJ2-7; 7 nucleotides align to TRBD1. Trimming at V came to 1 base and at J to 0 bases, leaving 0 bases not matched to a gene. Per the germline V gene, CDR1 is MGHRA and CDR2 is YSYEKL. The CDR3 is made up of 14 amino acids. CDR3 DNA sequence: TGCGCCAGCAGCCAAGGACAGGGCTCCTACGAGCAGTACTTC. Its protein is CASSQGQGSYEQYF.

The chain employs TRBV6-6 and TRBJ1-1; D is possibly TRBD1 (6 bases). Germline V gene data show CDR1 as MNHNY and CDR2 as SVGAGI (reference sequence). Between the trimmed V and J ends, which lost 4 bases and 1 base, there was a span of 16 bases. This CDR3 has 16 residues. CDR3 sequence (DNA): TGTGCCAGCAGTTTTCTGTGGGGGCTGGGGAACACTGAAGCTTTCTTT. It codes for CASSFLWGLGNTEAFF.

The V and J genes are TRBV5-1 and TRBJ2-5, with D perhaps matching TRBD1 or TRBD2 (5 bases each). The CDR3 runs 14 residues. Germline values: CDR1 SGHRS, CDR2 YFSETQ. With 5 bases removed from V and 5 bases from J, the gap between germline ends came to 16 bases. CDR3 DNA: TGCGCCAGCAGTCCCGCGTCGGGGCGGGAGACCCAGTACTTC. Its protein is CASSPASGRETQYF.

The chain recombines TRBV27 with TRBJ1-1; TRBD1 might be the D (6 bases). Trimming took 5 bases from V and 4 from J, leaving 11 bases between them. Germline V gives CDR1 MNHEY, CDR2 SMNVEV (reference sequence). This CDR3 spans 13 amino acids. CDR3 bases: TGTGCCAGCAGTCAGGGGCTCCTCACTGAAGCTTTCTTT. Amino acid sequence: CASSQGLLTEAFF.

The chain is built from TRBV29-1 and TRBJ2-3; the match to TRBD2 covers 13 bases. CDR1 and CDR2 (germline): SQVTM, ANQGSEA. This CDR3 has 15 amino acids. Trimming removed 4 bases from V and 4 bases from J; junction bases left unmatched: 5. CDR3 sequence: CSVGGTSGVADTQYF. CDR3 bases: TGCAGCGTTGGGGGGACTAGCGGGGTCGCAGATACGCAGTATTTT.

V usage is TRBV10-1 and J usage is TRBJ2-3; the D is unclear. The CDR3 extends over 13 amino acids. V lost 6 bases, J lost 2 bases, and 9 bases lay in between. Germline CDR1 is WNHNN and CDR2 is SYGVQD (reference sequence). CDR3: CASSLTNTDTQYF. CDR3 nucleotide sequence: TGCGCCAGCAGCCTAACTAACACAGATACGCAGTATTTT.